The clone carrying this T cell receptor beta chain was counted a single time. The record originates from a study of blood T cell repertoires in COVID-19. Profiling relied on immunoSEQ multiplex PCR, and the TCRdb table lists in-frame clones only, not all of them. The data contain under 250,000 clones, 84% of them seen just once; the ten biggest clones take up 4% to 4.5%. The germline V gene has CDR1 SEHNR and CDR2 FQNEAQ (reference sequence). This CDR3 is 17 amino acids long. The V segment lost 1 base and the J segment 5 bases; nucleotides outside the gene matches: 12. The V call is TRBV7-9, the J call TRBJ2-7, with 9 nucleotides matching TRBD1. The material sequenced was peripheral blood. The sequence was obtained from a man over 45 with acute or convalescent COVID-19. The CDR3 DNA follows: TGTGCCAGCAGCTTAGTACAGGGGGCGAATTATGTCCACGAGCAGTACTTC. Its translation is CASSLVQGANYVHEQYF.